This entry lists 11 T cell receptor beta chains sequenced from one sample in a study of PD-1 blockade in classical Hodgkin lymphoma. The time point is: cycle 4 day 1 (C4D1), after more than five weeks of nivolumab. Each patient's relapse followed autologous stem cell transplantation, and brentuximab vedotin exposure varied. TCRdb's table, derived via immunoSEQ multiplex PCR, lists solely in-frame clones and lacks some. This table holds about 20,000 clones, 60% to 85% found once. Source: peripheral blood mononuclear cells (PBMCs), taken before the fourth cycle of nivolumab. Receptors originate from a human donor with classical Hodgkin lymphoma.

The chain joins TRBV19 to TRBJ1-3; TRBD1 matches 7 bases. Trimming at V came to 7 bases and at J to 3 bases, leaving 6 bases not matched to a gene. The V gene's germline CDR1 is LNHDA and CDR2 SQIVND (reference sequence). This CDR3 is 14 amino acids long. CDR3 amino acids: CASTGRGYGNTIYF. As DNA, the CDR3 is TGTGCCAGTACGGGCAGGGGGTATGGAAACACCATATATTTT. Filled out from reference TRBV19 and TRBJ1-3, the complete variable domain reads DGGITQSPKYLFRKEGQNVTLSCEQNLNHDAMYWYRQDPGQGLRLIYYSQIVNDFQKGDIAEGYSVSREKKESFPLTVTSAQKNPTAFYLCASTGRGYGNTIYFGEGSWLTVV.

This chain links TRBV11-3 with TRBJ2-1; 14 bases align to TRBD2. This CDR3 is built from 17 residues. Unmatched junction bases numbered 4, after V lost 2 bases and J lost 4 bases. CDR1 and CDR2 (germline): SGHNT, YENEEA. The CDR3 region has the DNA TGTGCCAGCAGCTTAAGGACTAGCGGGGGGTTATACAATGAGCAGTTCTTC. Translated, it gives CASSLRTSGGLYNEQFF. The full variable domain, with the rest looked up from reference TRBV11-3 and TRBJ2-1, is EAGVVQSPRYKIIEKKQPVAFWCNPISGHNTLYWYLQNLGQGPELLIRYENEEAVDDSQLPKDRFSAERLKGVDSTLKIQPAELGDSAVYLCASSLRTSGGLYNEQFFGPGTRLTVL.

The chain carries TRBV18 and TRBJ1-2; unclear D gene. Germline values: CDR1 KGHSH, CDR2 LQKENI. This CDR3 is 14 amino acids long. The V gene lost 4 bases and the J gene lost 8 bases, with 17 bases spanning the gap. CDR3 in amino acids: CASSLPREPWGYTF. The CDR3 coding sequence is TGTGCCAGCTCACTGCCCCGGGAGCCCTGGGGCTACACCTTC.

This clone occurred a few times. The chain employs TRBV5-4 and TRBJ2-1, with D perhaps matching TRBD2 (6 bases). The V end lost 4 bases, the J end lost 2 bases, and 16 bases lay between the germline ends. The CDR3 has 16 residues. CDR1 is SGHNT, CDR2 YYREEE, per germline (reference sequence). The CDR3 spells CASSSGTPSTYNEQFF. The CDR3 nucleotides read TGTGCCAGCAGCAGTGGGACTCCCAGTACCTACAATGAGCAGTTCTTC.

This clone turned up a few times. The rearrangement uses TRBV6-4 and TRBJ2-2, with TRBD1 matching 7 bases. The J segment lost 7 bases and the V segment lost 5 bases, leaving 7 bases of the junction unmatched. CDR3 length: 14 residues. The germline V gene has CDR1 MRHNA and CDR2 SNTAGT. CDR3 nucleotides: TGTGCCAGCAGTATGGACAGGTCCGGCGGGGAGCTGTTTTTT. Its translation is CASSMDRSGGELFF.

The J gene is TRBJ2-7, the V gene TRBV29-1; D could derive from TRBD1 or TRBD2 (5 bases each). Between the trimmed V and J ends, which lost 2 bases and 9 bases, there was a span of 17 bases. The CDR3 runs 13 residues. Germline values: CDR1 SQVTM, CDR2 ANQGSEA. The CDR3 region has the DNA TGCAGCGTTGAACGGCCGGGGCATGGCGTGCAGTACTTC. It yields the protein CSVERPGHGVQYF.

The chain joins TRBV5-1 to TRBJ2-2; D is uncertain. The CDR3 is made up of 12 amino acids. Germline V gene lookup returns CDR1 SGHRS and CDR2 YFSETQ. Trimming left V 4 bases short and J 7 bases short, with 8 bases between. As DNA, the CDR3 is TGCGCCAGCAGCAGGGTTAACGGGGAGCTGTTTTTT. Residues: CASSRVNGELFF.

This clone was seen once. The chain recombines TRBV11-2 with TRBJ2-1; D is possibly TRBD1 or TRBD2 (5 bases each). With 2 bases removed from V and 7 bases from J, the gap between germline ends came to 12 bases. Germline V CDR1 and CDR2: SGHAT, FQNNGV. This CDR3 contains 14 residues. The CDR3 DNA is TGTGCCAGCAGCTTATCCCAGAGGGGTAATGAGCAGTTCTTC. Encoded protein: CASSLSQRGNEQFF.

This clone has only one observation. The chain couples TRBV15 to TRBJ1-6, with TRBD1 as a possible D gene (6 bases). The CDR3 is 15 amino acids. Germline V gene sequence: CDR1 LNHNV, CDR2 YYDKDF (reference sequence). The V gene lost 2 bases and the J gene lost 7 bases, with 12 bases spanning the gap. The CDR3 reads CATSRQGLLNSPLHF. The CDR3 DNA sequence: TGTGCCACCAGCAGACAGGGGCTACTGAATTCACCCCTCCACTTT.

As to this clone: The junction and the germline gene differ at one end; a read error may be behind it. The CDR3 region is CATSGDRSGTEAFF. CDR3 nucleotides: TGTGCCACCAGCGGAGACAGGTCCGGCACTGAAGCTTTCTTT. The chain joins TRBV15 to TRBJ1-1; the D gene is possibly TRBD1 (6 bases). The CDR3 has 14 residues. Germline V gene lookup returns CDR1 LNHNV and CDR2 YYDKDF (reference sequence).

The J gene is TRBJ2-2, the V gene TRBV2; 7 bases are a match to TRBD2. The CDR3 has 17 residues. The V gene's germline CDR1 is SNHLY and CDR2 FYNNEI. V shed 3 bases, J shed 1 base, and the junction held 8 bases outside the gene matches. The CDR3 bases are TGTGCCAGCAGTGAGTGGGGCCAGCGGGGGAACACCGGGGAGCTGTTTTTT. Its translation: CASSEWGQRGNTGELFF. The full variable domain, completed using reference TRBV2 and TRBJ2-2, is EPEVTQTPSHQVTQMGQEVILRCVPISNHLYFYWYRQILGQKVEFLVSFYNNEISEKSEIFDDQFSVERPDGSNFTLKIRSTKLEDSAMYFCASSEWGQRGNTGELFFGEGSRLTVL.